Given below is one T cell receptor beta chain in context. Its antigen is not known. The data were obtained in a study of cytomegalovirus exposure and HLA in healthy donors. Study-wide background: Earlier, 150 million to 200 million T cells were analyzed, and 117 million unique TCR beta sequences were found among them. Falling in the Caucasian-associated ancestry cluster were approximately 84% of around 370 genotyped donors. Findings and limits, study-wide: Per a prior analysis, the majority of TCR beta V segments were productive roughly 87% or roughly 30% of the time. Cytomegalovirus-associated TCR beta chains were listed, numbering approximately 150.

A multiplex PCR was run with 60 Vbeta primers and 13 Jbeta primers. Repertoires were generated with immunoSEQ multiplex PCR, while TCRdb's copy carries only in-frame clones and drops some. This sample has 200,000 or so clones, with over 65% found just once. Between the trimmed V and J ends, which lost 3 bases and 2 bases, there was a span of 13 bases. This CDR3 spans 15 amino acids. Germline loops: CDR1 SGHTA, CDR2 FQGNSA. Sequences were obtained from PBMCs. The chain employs TRBV7-2 and TRBJ1-2, with D maybe TRBD1 (6 bases). The TCR was taken from a boy aged 2-15 years in good health and CMV-seronegative. This chain's CDR3 is CASSFGQSPNYGYTF. The DNA for the CDR3 is TGTGCCAGCAGCTTCGGACAGTCTCCGAACTATGGCTACACCTTC.